This TCR beta chain originates from a study of PD-L1 blockade in urothelial cancer. Across the study: Specimens of blood held a median count of roughly 140,000 T cells.

Clones were sequenced by immunoSEQ multiplex PCR, and TCRdb holds only the in-frame ones, with some missing. The sample yields 15,000 to 20,000 clones, 75% to 90% seen once. Time point meaning: pretreatment peripheral blood. All patients carried locally advanced or metastatic urothelial carcinoma. The V gene's germline CDR1 is LNHDA and CDR2 SQIVND (reference sequence). Trimming stripped 7 bases from V and 0 bases from J, with 10 bases between. The CDR3 runs 14 residues. This receptor was obtained from a man aged 70 or older with urothelial cancer. The chain couples TRBV19 to TRBJ1-3; no clear D. Sequenced material: PBMCs, taken around atezolizumab (anti-PD-L1) treatment. CDR3 DNA: TGTGCCAGTACCGGAGTTGACTCTGGAAACACCATATATTTT. Translation gives CASTGVDSGNTIYF.